This T cell receptor beta chain was sequenced in a study of blood T cell repertoires in COVID-19. For the study at large: Acute and convalescent COVID-19 samples came from the United States, Italy and Spain. Sample material is recorded as cDNA or gDNA derived from T cells, B-cell-depleted T cells, or PBMCs.

CDR1 is MNHEY and CDR2 is SVGAGI in the germline V gene. This CDR3 spans 14 amino acids. Trimming shortened V by 5 bases and J by 1 base, and 11 bases separated the two germline ends. Authors' analysis steps: Estimation of nucleated cell counts was performed using reference gene primer amplification. The protocol was immunoSEQ multiplex PCR, while the TCRdb copy is restricted to in-frame clones and leaves out a portion. The DNA was the basis for D and trimming; V, J and clone size are from that table. Of approximately 220,000 clones in the sample, around four fifths are singletons; the top ten hold 5% to 6.5%.

This TCR came from an older woman who had recovered from COVID-19. Sequencing used peripheral blood. V gene TRBV6-5 combines with J gene TRBJ2-5, with D possibly matching TRBD1 (6 bases). The CDR3 loop reads CASSPGVPQETQYF. DNA for the CDR3: TGTGCCAGCAGTCCAGGGGTCCCCCAAGAGACCCAGTACTTC.